The 26 T cell receptor beta chains listed next were all sequenced from one sample in a study of technical replicates of blood from a few donors. The repertoire was sequenced with immunoSEQ multiplex PCR; TCRdb's copy has only in-frame clones and lacks some. The sample has some 13,000 clones, under 85% seen once. Sequencing was carried out using PBMCs. All receptors derive from a human donor in good health.

The chain couples TRBV9 to TRBJ2-3; TRBD1 aligns across 7 bases. The V segment lost 7 bases and the J segment 6 bases; nucleotides outside the gene matches: 14. CDR1 is SGDLS and CDR2 is YYNGEE in the germline V gene. CDR3 length equals 15 residues. The CDR3 region has the DNA TGTGCCAGCGCGGAGCGAGGGGGCGGTTGGGATACGCAGTATTTT. It encodes CASAERGGGWDTQYF.

The rearrangement links TRBV6-1 to TRBJ2-2; 7 positions match TRBD2. The J segment lost 4 bases and the V segment lost 7 bases, leaving 9 bases of the junction unmatched. Germline loops: CDR1 MNHNS, CDR2 SASEGT. The length of the CDR3 is 15 residues. CDR3 sequence: CASTPGTTFTGELFF. In DNA form, the CDR3 reads TGTGCCAGCACCCCCGGGACTACCTTCACCGGGGAGCTGTTTTTT.

This sequence joins TRBV28 and TRBJ1-1, with D uncertain. CDR1 MDHEN and CDR2 SYDVKM come from the germline V gene. This CDR3 is 14 amino acids long. With 4 bases removed from V and 3 bases from J, the gap between germline ends came to 12 bases. CDR3 region: CASSSSGFYTEAFF. CDR3 nucleotides: TGTGCCAGCAGTTCCTCGGGATTCTACACTGAAGCTTTCTTT.

This rearrangement joins TRBV5-1 to TRBJ1-1; 7 bases align to TRBD1. This CDR3 contains 15 residues. In germline, CDR1 is SGHRS, CDR2 YFSETQ. The V gene end was trimmed by 4 bases and the J gene end by 4 bases; junction bases not matched to a gene: 10. Here the CDR3 reads CASSVQGHLSTEAFF. CDR3 sequence (DNA): TGCGCCAGCAGCGTACAGGGGCACTTGAGCACTGAAGCTTTCTTT.

The chain couples TRBV5-1 to TRBJ2-5, with TRBD2 matching over 9 bases. The CDR3 is made up of 16 amino acids. Per germline, CDR1 SGHRS and CDR2 YFSETQ. V trimming: 0 bases; J trimming: 5 bases; junction bases outside the gene matches: 8. CDR3 in DNA: TGCGCCAGCAGCTTGGCAGTAGCGGGAGCAGCGGAGACCCAGTACTTC. Translated, it gives CASSLAVAGAAETQYF.

In its sample, this clone was seen a few times. V gene TRBV4-1 combines with J gene TRBJ2-2; TRBD2 matches 7 bases. V dropped 0 bases and J dropped 1; count of bases not matched to a gene: 2. CDR1 is MGHRA and CDR2 is YSYEKL in the germline V gene. The CDR3 spans 16 residues. The CDR3 is CASSQDKRGNTGELFF. In DNA, the CDR3 is TGCGCCAGCAGCCAAGACAAGCGGGGGAACACCGGGGAGCTGTTTTTT.

The chain carries TRBV6-5 and TRBJ2-5; a possible D gene is TRBD2 (6 bases). The ends were cut back, 0 bases at V and 7 bases at J, with 18 bases in the middle. CDR1 is MNHEY, CDR2 SVGAGI, per germline. There are 16 residues in the CDR3. DNA of the CDR3: TGTGCCAGCAGTTACTCCGCGGGGTCAGAAACGGGGACCCAGTACTTC. Amino acid sequence: CASSYSAGSETGTQYF.

The chain links TRBV6-5 to TRBJ2-3; D is uncertain. V dropped 8 bases and J dropped 14 bases, with 14 bases sitting between them. In germline, CDR1 is MNHEY, CDR2 SVGAGI. CDR3 size: 10 residues. In DNA, the CDR3 is TGTGCCAGCTTAATGGCCCTAGGGTATTTT. This gives the protein CASLMALGYF.

The sample holds one count of this clone. V and J are TRBV7-8 and TRBJ2-3; 12 nucleotides agree with TRBD2. J gave up 2 bases and V 5 bases, and 5 bases lay outside the gene matches. This CDR3 spans 16 amino acids. The germline CDR1 and CDR2 sequences are SGHVS and FQNEAQ. The CDR3 DNA follows: TGTGCCAGCAGCCTACTAGCGGGAGGCGCCACAGATACGCAGTATTTT. Translated, it gives CASSLLAGGATDTQYF.

The chain joins TRBV10-3 to TRBJ2-7; TRBD2 might be the D (5 bases). Trimming removed 6 bases at V and 0 bases at J, with 6 bases between. CDR3 length: 12 residues. Germline V lookup: CDR1 ENHRY, CDR2 SYGVKD. The CDR3 region is CAISGDSYEQYF. In nucleotides, the CDR3 is TGTGCCATCAGCGGGGACTCCTACGAGCAGTACTTC.

This clone was observed a few times. The J gene is TRBJ2-7, the V gene TRBV6-5, with 7 bases matching TRBD1. V gave up 5 bases and J gave up 4 bases; unmatched junction bases: 11. Looked up from germline, CDR1 is MNHEY and CDR2 is SVGAGI. The CDR3 has 15 amino acids. The DNA for the CDR3 is TGTGCCAGCAGTGGATACAGGGGTCTTGGGTACGAGCAGTACTTC. Its translation is CASSGYRGLGYEQYF.

The V gene is TRBV19, the J gene TRBJ2-7; 11 nucleotides match TRBD2. Germline V gene data show CDR1 as LNHDA and CDR2 as SQIVND (reference sequence). V shed 3 bases, J shed 0 bases, and the junction held 7 bases outside the gene matches. The CDR3 length is 17 residues. The chain's CDR3 is CASSIEVTSGISYEQYF. In DNA, the CDR3 is TGTGCCAGTAGTATCGAGGTGACTAGCGGGATCTCCTACGAGCAGTACTTC.

The J gene is TRBJ2-3, the V gene TRBV28, with TRBD2 as a possible D gene (6 bases). The CDR3 has 15 residues. V shed 5 bases and J shed 3 bases, with 15 bases lying between them. Germline values: CDR1 MDHEN, CDR2 SYDVKM. CDR3 amino acids: CASSPLGTGTDTQYF. DNA for the CDR3: TGTGCCAGCAGTCCACTCGGGACTGGAACAGATACGCAGTATTTT.

The chain recombines TRBV5-1 with TRBJ2-1, with 8 bases lining up with TRBD1. CDR1 SGHRS and CDR2 YFSETQ come from the germline V gene. The CDR3 covers 15 residues. V lost 0 bases, J lost 2 bases, and 1 base stayed unmatched. CDR3 nucleotides: TGCGCCAGCAGCTTGGGACAGGGGACCTACAATGAGCAGTTCTTC. This encodes CASSLGQGTYNEQFF.

The rearrangement links TRBV5-1 to TRBJ1-5, with D unresolved. Trimming shortened V by 4 bases and J by 1 base, and 12 bases separated the two germline ends. The germline V gene encodes CDR1 SGHRS and CDR2 YFSETQ. The CDR3 contains 15 residues. CDR3 amino acids: CASSPLGTSNQPQHF. The CDR3 DNA is TGCGCCAGCAGCCCACTGGGCACGAGCAATCAGCCCCAGCATTTT.

This clone has just a few counts. The chain employs TRBV6-5 and TRBJ1-1, with a weak D call TRBD1 (6 bases). Germline assignment: CDR1 MNHEY and CDR2 SVGAGI. V lost 5 bases to trimming and J lost 7 bases, with 11 bases between them. The CDR3 runs 12 residues. CDR3 loop: CASSTQGFEAFF. The CDR3 DNA follows: TGTGCCAGCAGTACACAGGGTTTTGAAGCTTTCTTT.

This sequence joins TRBV29-1 and TRBJ2-3, with D possibly matching TRBD2 (6 bases). The CDR3 has 17 amino acids. Between the trimmed V and J ends, which lost 7 bases and 0 bases, there was a span of 23 bases. CDR1 is SQVTM and CDR2 is ANQGSEA in the germline V gene. The CDR3 coding sequence is TGCAGCGCCGAGGCACTAGCAGAAGCTTCTAGCACAGATACGCAGTATTTT. Translating gives CSAEALAEASSTDTQYF.

V and J are TRBV7-8 and TRBJ2-7; TRBD2 is a possible D gene (5 bases). This CDR3 is 14 amino acids long. Trimming pared 4 bases from V and 3 bases from J, leaving 13 bases between. Germline CDR1 SGHVS, CDR2 FQNEAQ. The CDR3 nucleotides are TGTGCCAGCAGCTCCCAGACGGAGGACTACGAGCAGTACTTC. Translating it yields CASSSQTEDYEQYF.

The sample holds a few counts of this clone. The J gene is TRBJ2-7, the V gene TRBV9, with D perhaps TRBD2 (6 bases). V dropped 4 bases and J dropped 1 base, with 18 bases sitting between them. The CDR3 spans 16 residues. The germline V gene encodes CDR1 SGDLS and CDR2 YYNGEE. The CDR3, as DNA: TGTGCCAGCAGCCTAAGAGGAGGGTGGGGATCCTACGAGCAGTACTTC. Protein sequence: CASSLRGGWGSYEQYF. The whole variable domain, filled in from reference TRBV9 and TRBJ2-7, reads DSGVTQTPKHLITATGQRVTLRCSPRSGDLSVYWYQQSLDQGLQFLIQYYNGEERAKGNILERFSAQQFPDLHSELNLSSLELGDSALYFCASSLRGGWGSYEQYFGPGTRLTVT.

This clone was found once. The chain employs TRBV9 and TRBJ2-1, with D possibly being TRBD2 (7 bases). There are 15 residues in the CDR3. V dropped 3 bases and J dropped 1 base, with 11 bases sitting between them. Germline lookup yields CDR1 SGDLS and CDR2 YYNGEE. CDR3 coding DNA: TGTGCCAGCAGCGAGGGGGGGGGTTCCTACAATGAGCAGTTCTTC. Its protein product is CASSEGGGSYNEQFF.

V usage is TRBV5-1 and J usage is TRBJ1-3; D ambiguous. CDR3 length: 15 residues. The V end was cut by 2 bases, the J end by 1 base, with 10 bases between. Germline V gene data show CDR1 as SGHRS and CDR2 as YFSETQ. The DNA for the CDR3 is TGCGCCAGCAGCTTACTAGGGATTTCTGGAAACACCATATATTTT. It translates to CASSLLGISGNTIYF.

The V gene is TRBV2, the J gene TRBJ2-1; 11 nucleotides align to TRBD2. Germline-derived CDR1 and CDR2 are SNHLY and FYNNEI. This CDR3 spans 15 amino acids. V trimming: 6 bases; J trimming: 7 bases; junction bases outside the gene matches: 8. CDR3 loop: CASRGTSGRPNEQFF. The DNA for the CDR3 is TGTGCCAGCAGGGGAACTAGCGGGAGACCAAATGAGCAGTTCTTC.

This clone was seen only a few times. J is TRBJ1-1 and V is TRBV14, with D unresolved. V gave up 9 bases and J gave up 1 base, with 9 bases separating them. In germline, CDR1 is SGHDN, CDR2 FVKESK. The CDR3 is made up of 12 amino acids. The CDR3: CARRLGNTEAFF. The CDR3 region has the DNA TGTGCCAGGAGGCTGGGGAACACTGAAGCTTTCTTT.

V gene TRBV19 combines with J gene TRBJ2-7, with TRBD2 as a possible D gene (5 bases). Trimming removed 6 bases at V and 0 bases at J, with 15 bases between. There are 15 residues in the CDR3. Germline-derived CDR1 and CDR2 are LNHDA and SQIVND (reference sequence). This chain's CDR3 is CASSRGIGSSYEQYF. CDR3 DNA: TGTGCCAGTAGCCGAGGGATTGGGAGCTCCTACGAGCAGTACTTC.

The chain combines TRBV4-2 with TRBJ1-5; no clear D gene. V was pared by 0 bases and J by 3 bases, with 9 bases between. In germline, CDR1 is LGHNA, CDR2 YNFKEQ. This CDR3 region has 15 residues. The CDR3: CASSQDHTYNQPQHF. In DNA form, the CDR3 reads TGTGCCAGCAGCCAAGATCATACCTACAATCAGCCCCAGCATTTT.

The genes are TRBV9 and TRBJ2-7; 11 bases map to TRBD1. This CDR3 is built from 15 residues. V lost 3 bases and J lost 1; bases outside the gene matches: 3. Germline loops: CDR1 SGDLS, CDR2 YYNGEE. CDR3 nucleotide sequence: TGTGCCAGCAGCGCCGGGACAGGGGGATCCTACGAGCAGTACTTC. It encodes CASSAGTGGSYEQYF.